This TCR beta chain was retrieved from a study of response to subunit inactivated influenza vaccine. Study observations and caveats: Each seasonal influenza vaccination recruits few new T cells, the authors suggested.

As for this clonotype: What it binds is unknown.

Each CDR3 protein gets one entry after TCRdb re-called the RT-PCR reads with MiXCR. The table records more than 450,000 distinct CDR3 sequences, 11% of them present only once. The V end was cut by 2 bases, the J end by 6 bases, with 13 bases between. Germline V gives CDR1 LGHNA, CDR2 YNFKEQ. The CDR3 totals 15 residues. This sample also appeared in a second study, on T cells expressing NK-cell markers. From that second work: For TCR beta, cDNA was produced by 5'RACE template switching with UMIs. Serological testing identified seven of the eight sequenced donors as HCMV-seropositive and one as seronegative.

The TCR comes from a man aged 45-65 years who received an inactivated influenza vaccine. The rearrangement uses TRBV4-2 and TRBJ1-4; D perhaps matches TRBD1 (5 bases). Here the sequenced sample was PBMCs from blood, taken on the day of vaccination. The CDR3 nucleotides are TGTGCCAGCAGCCAATCCGGGACCCTGGATGAAAAACTGTTTTTT. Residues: CASSQSGTLDEKLFF.